One and the same sample provided the 30 T cell receptor beta chains below, sequenced in a study of control samples from healthy donors and cancer patients. Assay: immunoSEQ multiplex PCR; the TCRdb copy retains only in-frame clones and omits some. The sample includes fewer than 200,000 clones, about 94% of them seen just once. Specimen: PBMCs. These receptors were collected from a man between 60 and 70 years old with colorectal cancer.

Concerning this clone itself: The identical CDR3 is also encoded by other nucleotide sequences in the sample. V usage is TRBV2 and J usage is TRBJ1-5; D is unclear. Trimming took 0 bases from V and 0 from J, leaving 3 bases between them. Germline V gene data show CDR1 as SNHLY and CDR2 as FYNNEI. The CDR3 runs to 14 residues. The CDR3 nucleotides are TGTGCCAGCAGTGAAGCGGATAGCAATCAGCCCCAGCATTTT. It encodes CASSEADSNQPQHF.

The chain employs TRBV29-1 and TRBJ2-7; 10 bases align to TRBD2. The CDR3 is made up of 14 amino acids. Germline CDR1 SQVTM, CDR2 ANQGSEA. The V segment lost 4 bases and the J segment 0 bases; nucleotides outside the gene matches: 3. The CDR3 DNA reads TGCAGCGTTGGACTAGCGGGTCGCTCCTACGAGCAGTACTTC. Amino acid sequence: CSVGLAGRSYEQYF.

The gene calls are TRBV7-2 and TRBJ2-5, with 8 bases lining up with TRBD2. CDR1 is SGHTA, CDR2 FQGNSA, per germline. The V and J ends lost 5 bases and 4 bases, in that order; junction bases with no gene match: 3. This CDR3 spans 13 amino acids. The CDR3 loop is CASSLGTRETQYF. The CDR3 region has the DNA TGTGCCAGCAGCCTCGGGACTAGAGAGACCCAGTACTTC.

V is TRBV10-2 and J is TRBJ1-5; the match to TRBD1 covers 10 bases. The CDR3 runs to 15 residues. The germline V gene has CDR1 WSHSY and CDR2 SAAADI. V was clipped by 4 bases and J by 7 bases; unmatched bases: 7. The DNA for the CDR3 is TGCGCCAGCAGTGCTATGGGACAGGGGAGCCAGCCCCAGCATTTT. Protein product: CASSAMGQGSQPQHF.

V is TRBV4-1 and J is TRBJ1-1, with 9 positions matching TRBD1. V lost 1 base and J lost 5; bases outside the gene matches: 8. Germline-derived CDR1 and CDR2 are MGHRA and YSYEKL. The CDR3 sequence is 16 residues long. The CDR3 sequence: CASSQGRTGDETEAFF. DNA for the CDR3: TGCGCCAGCAGCCAAGGGAGGACAGGGGATGAGACTGAAGCTTTCTTT.

V is TRBV27 and J is TRBJ2-2, with TRBD1 as a possible D gene (6 bases). Germline CDR1 and CDR2: MNHEY and SMNVEV (reference sequence). Trimming took 10 bases from V and 1 from J, leaving 10 bases between them. The CDR3 is made up of 13 amino acids. CDR3 sequence: CATWGQNTGELFF. The CDR3, as DNA: TGTGCCACCTGGGGGCAGAACACCGGGGAGCTGTTTTTT.

The chain links TRBV3-1 (or the pseudogene TRBV3-2) to TRBJ1-2, with D tentatively TRBD1 (6 bases). Trimming shortened V by 4 bases and J by 7 bases, and 10 bases separated the two germline ends. The CDR3 consists of 12 residues. Germline lookup yields CDR1 LGHDT and CDR2 YNNKEL (reference sequence). CDR3 sequence reads: CASSPGAGGYTF. CDR3 sequence (DNA): TGTGCCAGCAGCCCGGGGGCGGGTGGCTACACCTTC.

The CDR3 DNA reads as TGTGCCAGCAATTTCGGACTAGCGGGGGAGACCCAGTACTTC. Its translation is CASNFGLAGETQYF. The chain links TRBV3-1 (or the pseudogene TRBV3-2) to TRBJ2-5, with 12 bases matching TRBD2. The CDR3 sequence is 14 residues long. Looked up from germline, CDR1 is LGHDT and CDR2 is YNNKEL (reference sequence). The V and J ends lost 7 bases and 5 bases, in that order; junction bases with no gene match: 5.

The gene calls are TRBV7-9 and TRBJ1-2, with D possibly TRBD1 on 6 matching bases. V was shortened by 3 bases and J by 8 bases, with 10 bases between the two germline ends. The CDR3 has 12 amino acids. In germline, CDR1 is SEHNR, CDR2 FQNEAQ (reference sequence). The CDR3 is CASSFRGGGYTF. CDR3 nucleotide sequence: TGTGCCAGCAGCTTCAGGGGCGGGGGCTACACCTTC.

The genes are TRBV27 and TRBJ2-1, with a weak D call TRBD2 (6 bases). Germline values: CDR1 MNHEY, CDR2 SMNVEV (reference sequence). This CDR3 is built from 15 residues. The V gene lost 8 bases and the J gene lost 3 bases, with 17 bases spanning the gap. CDR3 amino acids: CASALGTGHYNEQFF. The CDR3 DNA follows: TGTGCCAGCGCTCTCGGGACTGGACACTACAATGAGCAGTTCTTC.

The V call is TRBV6-5, the J call TRBJ1-2; D possibly corresponds to TRBD1 (6 bases). CDR3 length equals 12 residues. V lost 8 bases and J lost 4, with 11 bases in between. The germline V gene has CDR1 MNHEY and CDR2 SVGAGI. The CDR3 DNA is TGTGCCAGCCTGGGACAACTCTATGGCTACACCTTC. It encodes CASLGQLYGYTF.

The V call is TRBV9, the J call TRBJ2-5; maybe TRBD1 (6 bases). CDR1 and CDR2 from the germline V gene are SGDLS and YYNGEE. V lost 4 bases, J lost 4 bases, and 26 bases lay in between. This CDR3 comprises 18 residues. The CDR3 DNA reads as TGTGCCAGCAGCCCCCTCCCGGGACAACCTATGGGGAGAGAGACCCAGTACTTC. This encodes CASSPLPGQPMGRETQYF. The complete variable domain, with remaining parts taken from reference TRBV9 and TRBJ2-5, reads DSGVTQTPKHLITATGQRVTLRCSPRSGDLSVYWYQQSLDQGLQFLIQYYNGEERAKGNILERFSAQQFPDLHSELNLSSLELGDSALYFCASSPLPGQPMGRETQYFGPGTRLLVL.

V and J are TRBV19 and TRBJ2-5; TRBD1 aligns across 8 bases. The junction had 11 bases not matched to a gene; V was cut back by 7 bases and J by 4 bases. Germline V gives CDR1 LNHDA, CDR2 SQIVND (reference sequence). This CDR3 is built from 15 residues. The CDR3, as DNA: TGTGCCAGTACTCCTACGACAGGGGTTTTAGAGACCCAGTACTTC. It encodes CASTPTTGVLETQYF. Looking up the rest from reference TRBV19 and TRBJ2-5 gives the full variable domain: DGGITQSPKYLFRKEGQNVTLSCEQNLNHDAMYWYRQDPGQGLRLIYYSQIVNDFQKGDIAEGYSVSREKKESFPLTVTSAQKNPTAFYLCASTPTTGVLETQYFGPGTRLLVL.

The rearrangement uses TRBV7-9 and TRBJ2-3; no firm D call. The CDR3 is 14 amino acids. Germline assignment: CDR1 SEHNR and CDR2 FQNEAQ (reference sequence). Trimming cost V 0 bases and J 2 bases, with 6 bases left between them. This chain's CDR3 is CASSLALNTDTQYF. CDR3 nucleotides: TGTGCCAGCAGCTTAGCCTTAAACACAGATACGCAGTATTTT.

The chain joins TRBV6-1 to TRBJ2-1; 12 bases are shared with TRBD1. Germline-derived CDR1 and CDR2 are MNHNS and SASEGT. CDR3 length equals 15 residues. J was trimmed by 8 bases and V by 3 bases; bases with no gene match: 5. The CDR3, as DNA: TGTGCCAGCAGTGAGCCGGGACAGGGGGCTTATGAGCAGTTCTTC. It translates to CASSEPGQGAYEQFF.

The chain recombines TRBV3-1 (or the pseudogene TRBV3-2) with TRBJ2-5; D is unresolved. Germline V gene lookup returns CDR1 LGHDT and CDR2 YNNKEL (reference sequence). Trimming pared 1 base from V and 0 bases from J, leaving 6 bases between. The CDR3 covers 14 residues. The CDR3 nucleotides read TGTGCCAGCAGCCAAGTGAGAGACCAAGAGACCCAGTACTTC. Encoded protein: CASSQVRDQETQYF.

V usage is TRBV2 and J usage is TRBJ1-2; the D gene is possibly TRBD1 (6 bases). Germline loops: CDR1 SNHLY, CDR2 FYNNEI. The V gene lost 4 bases and the J gene lost 7 bases, with 13 bases spanning the gap. This CDR3 comprises 13 residues. As DNA, the CDR3 is TGTGCCAGCAGTGGGGAGTCAGGGGTTGGCTACACCTTC. Translated, it gives CASSGESGVGYTF.

In its sample, this clone was seen once. The chain combines TRBV30 with TRBJ2-3, with TRBD2 matching over 7 bases. The CDR3 has 14 amino acids. The V segment lost 2 bases and the J segment 3 bases; nucleotides outside the gene matches: 5. The germline V gene has CDR1 GTSNPN and CDR2 SVGIG (reference sequence). DNA of the CDR3: TGTGCCTGGAGTTCGGGGACTAAAACAGATACGCAGTATTTT. Protein sequence: CAWSSGTKTDTQYF.

The chain uses TRBV30 and TRBJ1-6; D is unclear. Germline values: CDR1 GTSNPN, CDR2 SVGIG (reference sequence). The CDR3 is 14 amino acids. Trimming pared 0 bases from V and 9 bases from J, leaving 12 bases between. CDR3 nucleotide sequence: TGTGCCTGGAGTGTAGAAAGCCCGGGTTCACCCCTCCACTTT. Protein: CAWSVESPGSPLHF.

This chain uses TRBV3-1 (or the pseudogene TRBV3-2) with TRBJ2-7; no reliable D call. This CDR3 comprises 12 residues. The germline V gene encodes CDR1 LGHDT and CDR2 YNNKEL (reference sequence). V was cut by 5 bases and J by 7 bases, with 12 bases left in between. CDR3 sequence: CASSTRNSEQYF. Written as DNA, the CDR3 is TGTGCCAGCAGCACCCGAAATAGTGAGCAGTACTTC.

The rearrangement joins TRBV12-3 or TRBV12-4 to TRBJ2-1, with D maybe TRBD2 (5 bases). This CDR3 comprises 13 residues. With 3 bases removed from V and 7 bases from J, the gap between germline ends came to 10 bases. CDR3 residues: CASSLVPGNEQFF. The CDR3 DNA sequence: TGTGCCAGCAGTTTGGTGCCGGGAAATGAGCAGTTCTTC.

The chain employs TRBV14 and TRBJ1-3; D not certain. This CDR3 spans 18 amino acids. V was pared by 0 bases and J by 2 bases, with 17 bases between. Germline-derived CDR1 and CDR2 are SGHDN and FVKESK. This CDR3 reads CASSQDRGAGPTGNTIYF. The CDR3 nucleotides read TGTGCCAGCAGCCAAGATCGCGGAGCAGGCCCCACTGGAAACACCATATATTTT. The whole variable domain, remainder taken from reference TRBV14 and TRBJ1-3, is EAGVTQFPSHSVIEKGQTVTLRCDPISGHDNLYWYRRVMGKEIKFLLHFVKESKQDESGMPNNRFLAERTGGTYSTLKVQPAELEDSGVYFCASSQDRGAGPTGNTIYFGEGSWLTVV.

The chain carries TRBV25-1 and TRBJ1-4; 9 nucleotides line up with TRBD1. With V trimmed by 6 bases and J by 8 bases, 4 bases remained unmatched. This CDR3 comprises 13 residues. Germline V gives CDR1 MGHDK, CDR2 SYGVNS. The CDR3 DNA sequence: TGTGCCAGCAGACAGGGGGCTCGGGAAAAACTGTTTTTT. As protein: CASRQGAREKLFF.

V and J are TRBV5-1 and TRBJ2-5; 9 nucleotides align to TRBD1. The CDR3 extends over 18 amino acids. Germline-derived CDR1 and CDR2 are SGHRS and YFSETQ. The junction had 14 bases not matched to a gene; V was cut back by 1 base and J by 4 bases. The CDR3 nucleotides read TGCGCCAGCAGCTTGTATCGGTCCGGGGGACAGGGAAGAGAGACCCAGTACTTC. Translated, it gives CASSLYRSGGQGRETQYF.

The chain employs TRBV7-2 and TRBJ1-2; maybe TRBD1 (5 bases). This CDR3 has 14 amino acids. The germline V gene has CDR1 SGHTA and CDR2 FQGNSA. V was trimmed by 3 bases and J by 4 bases, leaving 12 bases between them. The CDR3 region has the DNA TGTGCCAGCAGCTTCCAGGAAAGGGGCTATGGCTACACCTTC. Translation gives CASSFQERGYGYTF.

This clone was counted a single time. The rearrangement joins TRBV7-9 to TRBJ2-5; 8 bases match TRBD2. V trimming: 1 base; J trimming: 3 bases; junction bases outside the gene matches: 4. The CDR3 totals 15 residues. Looked up from germline, CDR1 is SEHNR and CDR2 is FQNEAQ (reference sequence). In DNA, the CDR3 is TGTGCCAGCAGCTTAGAGCGGGGGAGAGAAGAGACCCAGTACTTC. Residues: CASSLERGREETQYF. The variable domain in full, with the rest retrieved from reference TRBV7-9 and TRBJ2-5, is DTGVSQNPRHKITKRGQNVTFRCDPISEHNRLYWYRQTLGQGPEFLTYFQNEAQLEKSRLLSDRFSAERPKGSFSTLEIQRTEQGDSAMYLCASSLERGREETQYFGPGTRLLVL.

The chain recombines TRBV11-2 with TRBJ2-7; D perhaps matches TRBD1 (7 bases). CDR1 is SGHAT, CDR2 FQNNGV, per germline. The CDR3 has 15 amino acids. V was shortened by 6 bases and J by 0 bases, with 15 bases between the two germline ends. CDR3 sequence reads: CASRPWGDSSYEQYF. The CDR3 DNA follows: TGTGCCAGCAGGCCCTGGGGGGACAGCTCCTACGAGCAGTACTTC.

The chain employs TRBV28 and TRBJ1-2; possibly TRBD1 for D (6 bases). CDR3 length: 15 amino acids. Looked up from germline, CDR1 is MDHEN and CDR2 is SYDVKM. The V and J ends lost 6 bases and 0 bases respectively, with 14 bases between them. The CDR3 nucleotides are TGTGCCAGCAGCCCCGGGGACATGGCTAACTATGGCTACACCTTC. This translates into CASSPGDMANYGYTF.

This clone was counted only a few times. This same CDR3 is encoded by further DNA sequences in the sample. V usage is TRBV27 and J usage is TRBJ1-6, with TRBD1 matching 9 bases. The CDR3 is 15 residues long. V shed 5 bases and J 7 bases; nucleotides not matched to a gene: 6. Germline V gene lookup returns CDR1 MNHEY and CDR2 SMNVEV (reference sequence). The CDR3 nucleotides read TGTGCCAGCAGTCTCTCCGGGACAGGGAATTCACCCCTCCACTTT. This codes for CASSLSGTGNSPLHF.

This chain joins TRBV28 and TRBJ1-2, with D maybe TRBD1 (5 bases). The CDR3 spans 14 residues. Trimming removed 4 bases from V and 4 bases from J, with 13 bases in between. Germline assignment: CDR1 MDHEN and CDR2 SYDVKM. CDR3 region: CASSSGQVFYGYTF. CDR3 in DNA: TGTGCCAGCAGTTCAGGGCAGGTCTTCTATGGCTACACCTTC.